This T cell receptor beta chain derives from a study of CD8+CD57+ T cells in acquired aplastic anemia. Background on the study: Roughly 3 ug was the average amount of DNA from sorted CD4+ and CD8+ cells.

This clonotype has only a few counts. Its antigen remains unknown. Study observations and caveats: A set of about 28 CD8+ CDR3 sequences was shared between patients and controls, and these sequences appeared highly expressed in patients.

With 2 bases removed from V and 4 bases from J, the gap between germline ends came to 14 bases. The CDR3 sequence is 15 residues long. CDR1 KGHSH and CDR2 LQKENI come from the germline V gene. According to the study, genomic DNA was the template for TCR beta VDJ and CDR3 profiling. Each CDR3 protein is one row after TCRdb ran MiXCR on the reads. The table lists 180,000 or so distinct CDR3 sequences, roughly 50% of them singletons. The authors sequenced patients whose flow cytometry had shown CD8+CD57+ cell expansion. The V gene is TRBV18, the J gene TRBJ1-1, with D unresolved. The TCR was taken from a human donor with aplastic anemia. Sequenced: sorted CD4+, CD8+, or CD8+CD57+ T cells (not recorded which) from PBMCs. For the CDR3, the DNA is TGTGCCAGCTCACCAAATATGCCCGGAGGCACTGAAGCTTTCTTT. As protein: CASSPNMPGGTEAFF.